This T cell receptor (beta chain) was identified in a study of beta chain features in type 1 diabetes. In the study overall: Patients looked much like healthy donors when it came to age, gender and cell yields. Findings and limits, study-wide: Lower insertion and higher deletion counts appeared at VDJ junctions in type 1 diabetes patients. Patients with Type 1 diabetes showed moderately but significantly shorter TCRB CDR3s in all four CD4+ subsets.

With 6 bases clipped from V and 8 bases from J, the junction kept 6 bases outside the gene matches. This CDR3 comprises 11 residues. Germline V gives CDR1 DFQATT, CDR2 SNEGSKA (reference sequence). Expressed TCRB transcripts were sequenced after all isolated RNA was converted to cDNA. Profiling relied on immunoSEQ multiplex PCR, and the TCRdb table lists in-frame clones only, not all of them. The sample carries hundreds of thousands of clones, roughly 13% recorded once. A remark on this clone: Antigen unknown. At the DNA level, this CDR3 is encoded by other sequences in the same sample as well.

Purity exceeded 98% in all sorted populations. The clonotype was recovered from a man aged 18 to 29 in good health. The chain recombines TRBV20-1 with TRBJ1-2, with 7 bases that match TRBD1. The sample comprised naive CD4+ T cells from blood. CDR3 bases: TGCAGTGCCAGTACAGGGGTCGGCTACACCTTC. Protein: CSASTGVGYTF.